The TCR beta chain described here comes from a study of blood T cell repertoires in COVID-19. Study-wide context: The United States, Italy and Spain supplied acute and convalescent COVID-19 samples. Sample material is recorded as cDNA or gDNA derived from T cells, B-cell-depleted T cells, or PBMCs.

In the source study's methods: From reference gene primer amplification, estimates of nucleated cell counts were derived. Assay used: immunoSEQ multiplex PCR; TCRdb lists only in-frame clones, some missing. V and J calls and clone size are given by that table; D and trimming were obtained from the DNA. Of under 300,000 clones in the sample, around 88% were seen once. The V gene lost 3 bases and the J gene lost 0 bases, with 11 bases spanning the gap. Germline loops: CDR1 KGHDR, CDR2 SFDVKD. CDR3 length equals 16 residues. This TCR came from a man aged 80 or over with acute or convalescent COVID-19. This chain connects TRBV24-1 to TRBJ2-1, with D perhaps TRBD1 (6 bases). The sample comprised peripheral blood. CDR3 sequence: CATSDPTGASYNEQFF. CDR3 sequence (DNA): TGTGCCACCAGTGATCCGACAGGTGCCTCCTACAATGAGCAGTTCTTC.